The 28 T cell receptor beta chains given below trace back to one sample, sequenced in a study of cytomegalovirus exposure and HLA in healthy donors. The method was immunoSEQ multiplex PCR; TCRdb's version includes in-frame clones alone and lacks a portion of them. The sample comprises about 82,000 clones, 85% to 95% of which are singletons, and 0.69% rests with the top ten. Specimen: PBMCs. Receptors originate from a woman aged 18-30 years in good health and CMV-seronegative.

The J gene is TRBJ2-6, the V gene TRBV7-2; 8 positions match TRBD1. Germline-derived CDR1 and CDR2 are SGHTA and FQGNSA. This CDR3 comprises 19 residues. With 6 bases clipped from V and 0 bases from J, the junction kept 13 bases outside the gene matches. The CDR3 spells CASRWTGLGPSSGANVLTF. The CDR3 DNA follows: TGTGCCAGCAGATGGACAGGGTTGGGCCCAAGCTCTGGGGCCAACGTCCTGACTTTC.

The CDR3 coding sequence is TGTGCCAGCAGCCCCCCGGGACTAGCGGGGGGCGCGAACACCGGGGAGCTGTTTTTT. It encodes CASSPPGLAGGANTGELFF. V and J are TRBV13 and TRBJ2-2, with 15 bases that match TRBD2. Trimming cost V 5 bases and J 0 bases; bases outside gene matches: 7. Germline assignment: CDR1 PRHDT and CDR2 FYEKMQ (reference sequence). This CDR3 contains 19 residues.

The rearrangement joins TRBV5-1 to TRBJ1-3, with 10 bases matching TRBD1. CDR3 length equals 14 residues. V gave up 5 bases and J gave up 4 bases; unmatched junction bases: 3. Germline loops: CDR1 SGHRS, CDR2 YFSETQ. CDR3 coding DNA: TGCGCCAGCAGTGAGACAGGGGGCGGAAACACCATATATTTT. This encodes CASSETGGGNTIYF. Combining the CDR3 with reference TRBV5-1 and TRBJ1-3 gives the whole variable domain KAGVTQTPRYLIKTRGQQVTLSCSPISGHRSVSWYQQTPGQGLQFLFEYFSETQRNKGNFPGRFSGRQFSNSRSEMNVSTLELGDSALYLCASSETGGGNTIYFGEGSWLTVV.

The chain uses TRBV5-5 and TRBJ2-7; D is undetermined. V lost 1 base to trimming and J lost 3 bases, with 8 bases between them. Germline CDR1 reads SGHKS; CDR2 reads YYEKEE (reference sequence). The CDR3 is 13 residues long. In DNA form, the CDR3 reads TGTGCCAGCAGCTTGAACAGTAACTACGAGCAGTACTTC. Its translation is CASSLNSNYEQYF.

The chain is built from TRBV7-2 and TRBJ1-3, with D possibly being TRBD1 (5 bases). V was cut by 5 bases and J by 0 bases, with 11 bases left in between. Germline CDR1 reads SGHTA; CDR2 reads FQGNSA. The CDR3 extends over 15 amino acids. The CDR3 nucleotides read TGTGCCAGCAGCCAAGTGGGGGGCTCTGGAAACACCATATATTTT. Encoded protein: CASSQVGGSGNTIYF. Combining the CDR3 with reference TRBV7-2 and TRBJ1-3 gives the whole variable domain GAGVSQSPSNKVTEKGKDVELRCDPISGHTALYWYRQSLGQGLEFLIYFQGNSAPDKSGLPSDRFSAERTGGSVSTLTIQRTQQEDSAVYLCASSQVGGSGNTIYFGEGSWLTVV.

This chain links TRBV10-1 with TRBJ2-5, with D maybe TRBD2 (6 bases). Germline-derived CDR1 and CDR2 are WNHNN and SYGVQD (reference sequence). This CDR3 is 15 amino acids long. The V and J ends lost 6 bases and 4 bases respectively, with 18 bases between them. The CDR3: CASSRTEGGGETQYF. CDR3 nucleotide sequence: TGCGCCAGCAGCCGCACCGAGGGAGGCGGAGAGACCCAGTACTTC.

V usage is TRBV19 and J usage is TRBJ1-5, with 8 positions matching TRBD1. Germline trimming cut 5 bases from V and 0 bases from J; bases unmatched to any gene: 3. From germline, CDR1 is LNHDA and CDR2 SQIVND (reference sequence). CDR3 size: 15 residues. CDR3 bases: TGTGCCAGTAGTGGACAGGGAAGTAGCAATCAGCCCCAGCATTTT. Encoded protein: CASSGQGSSNQPQHF.

Remarks on this clone: Other nucleotide sequences from this sample produce the same CDR3. V and J are TRBV30 and TRBJ2-1; 8 nucleotides agree with TRBD2. This CDR3 spans 14 amino acids. J was trimmed by 4 bases and V by 0 bases; bases with no gene match: 2. The germline V gene has CDR1 GTSNPN and CDR2 SVGIG (reference sequence). DNA for the CDR3: TGTGCCTGGAGTGTATTAGCGGGATACAATGAGCAGTTCTTC. Protein sequence: CAWSVLAGYNEQFF. Looking up the rest from reference TRBV30 and TRBJ2-1 gives the full variable domain: SQTIHQWPATLVQPVGSPLSLECTVEGTSNPNLYWYRQAAGRGLQLLFYSVGIGQISSEVPQNLSASRPQDRQFILSSKKLLLSDSGFYLCAWSVLAGYNEQFFGPGTRLTVL.

This clone was seen just once. Written as DNA, the CDR3 is TGTGCCAGCAGCTCCCCGGGAGGCCCTGGCTACACCTTC. Amino acid sequence: CASSSPGGPGYTF. The V gene is TRBV13, the J gene TRBJ1-2, with D unresolved. Germline-derived CDR1 and CDR2 are PRHDT and FYEKMQ (reference sequence). The CDR3 has 13 amino acids. V was cut by 4 bases and J by 7 bases, with 13 bases left in between.

V and J are TRBV29-1 and TRBJ1-2, with 7 bases identical to TRBD1. The CDR3 contains 16 residues. J was trimmed by 8 bases and V by 7 bases; bases with no gene match: 22. CDR1 and CDR2 from the germline V gene are SQVTM and ANQGSEA. The chain's CDR3 is CSALGQTLISGLGYTF. The CDR3 coding sequence is TGCAGCGCCCTGGGACAGACGCTCATCAGTGGGCTCGGCTACACCTTC.

The chain recombines TRBV5-4 with TRBJ2-5; D may be TRBD1 (5 bases). Looked up from germline, CDR1 is SGHNT and CDR2 is YYREEE (reference sequence). The V end was cut by 4 bases, the J end by 2 bases, with 12 bases between. The CDR3 is 14 amino acids. The CDR3 DNA sequence: TGTGCCAGCAGCATCGACAGAATACAAGAGACCCAGTACTTC. Translated: CASSIDRIQETQYF.

V gene TRBV4-1 combines with J gene TRBJ2-7, with D possibly TRBD2 on 5 matching bases. The V end lost 1 base, the J end lost 3 bases, and 13 bases lay between the germline ends. The CDR3 loop spans 15 amino acids. The germline gives CDR1 MGHRA, CDR2 YSYEKL. The CDR3 loop reads CASSQVLASLYEQYF. The DNA for the CDR3 is TGCGCCAGCAGCCAAGTATTAGCTAGCCTCTACGAGCAGTACTTC.

This chain connects TRBV19 to TRBJ2-3; 8 nucleotides match TRBD2. V shed 7 bases, J shed 2 bases, and the junction held 8 bases outside the gene matches. Germline CDR1 is LNHDA and CDR2 is SQIVND (reference sequence). The CDR3 is 15 amino acids. CDR3 nucleotide sequence: TGTGCCAGTACCTTCCGGGAGGGACTCACAGATACGCAGTATTTT. Protein sequence: CASTFREGLTDTQYF.

This clone was counted a single time. The chain is built from TRBV27 and TRBJ1-6; 8 nucleotides line up with TRBD1. V shed 4 bases, J shed 7 bases, and the junction held 3 bases outside the gene matches. Germline V gene lookup returns CDR1 MNHEY and CDR2 SMNVEV (reference sequence). This CDR3 has 14 residues. The CDR3 DNA reads TGTGCCAGCAGTTCCAGGACAGGGAATTCACCCCTCCACTTT. This codes for CASSSRTGNSPLHF.

This clone came up once. V is TRBV5-1 and J is TRBJ2-1, with 8 bases lining up with TRBD1. Germline assignment: CDR1 SGHRS and CDR2 YFSETQ. The trim removed 1 base at V and 2 bases at J, leaving 2 bases unmatched. The CDR3 runs 15 residues. DNA of the CDR3: TGCGCCAGCAGCTTGAACAGGGGGACCTACAATGAGCAGTTCTTC. Its protein product is CASSLNRGTYNEQFF.

The gene calls are TRBV7-9 and TRBJ1-2; 10 bases agree with TRBD1. The V gene's germline CDR1 is SEHNR and CDR2 FQNEAQ (reference sequence). The junction had 5 bases not matched to a gene; V was cut back by 3 bases and J by 4 bases. This CDR3 comprises 15 residues. CDR3: CASSLDRGDPYGYTF. In DNA form, the CDR3 reads TGTGCCAGCAGCTTGGACAGGGGGGACCCCTATGGCTACACCTTC.

The chain combines TRBV5-1 with TRBJ1-4; the D is unclear. Germline-derived CDR1 and CDR2 are SGHRS and YFSETQ. V was trimmed by 2 bases and J by 5 bases, leaving 10 bases between them. This CDR3 spans 14 amino acids. The CDR3 DNA follows: TGCGCCAGCAGCTTAGAGGGTCTAAATGAAAAACTGTTTTTT. Amino acids: CASSLEGLNEKLFF.

This chain connects TRBV9 to TRBJ2-7, with 7 bases identical to TRBD2. This CDR3 region has 15 residues. Trimming took 4 bases from V and 3 from J; bases not matched to a gene: 10. The germline gives CDR1 SGDLS, CDR2 YYNGEE. DNA of the CDR3: TGTGCCAGCAGCCCAACGTGGGAGGGTCTCTACGAGCAGTACTTC. Translating gives CASSPTWEGLYEQYF.

Only a few counts were recorded for this clone. The chain combines TRBV7-9 with TRBJ1-5, with TRBD1 matching 7 bases. Trimming removed 5 bases from V and 5 bases from J; junction bases left unmatched: 9. CDR3 length equals 15 residues. Germline V lookup: CDR1 SEHNR, CDR2 FQNEAQ (reference sequence). CDR3 sequence (DNA): TGTGCCAGCAGCCTAGATGGGACAGAGGATCAGCCCCAGCATTTT. Its protein is CASSLDGTEDQPQHF.

The chain is built from TRBV9 and TRBJ2-1; 8 bases line up with TRBD2. From germline, CDR1 is SGDLS and CDR2 YYNGEE. The junction had 13 bases not matched to a gene; V was cut back by 0 bases and J by 8 bases. The CDR3 spans 17 residues. CDR3 sequence: CASSVGQIAGSWDEQFF. CDR3 in DNA: TGTGCCAGCAGCGTAGGGCAGATAGCGGGATCTTGGGATGAGCAGTTCTTC.

The CDR3: CASSDPGLAGGNVEQFF. CDR3 in DNA: TGTGCCAGCAGTGACCCGGGACTAGCGGGGGGGAATGTTGAGCAGTTCTTC. The chain links TRBV2 to TRBJ2-1; 16 bases are a match to TRBD2. V lost 3 bases and J lost 9; bases outside the gene matches: 8. CDR3 length equals 17 residues. Germline V CDR1 and CDR2: SNHLY, FYNNEI.

The rearrangement uses TRBV9 and TRBJ2-5; 9 bases are a match to TRBD2. V gave up 1 base and J gave up 5 bases; unmatched junction bases: 9. Germline V CDR1 and CDR2: SGDLS, YYNGEE. CDR3 length: 16 amino acids. CDR3 DNA sequence: TGTGCCAGCAGCGTAAGAGCTAGCGGGGAGGTGGAGACCCAGTACTTC. Translating gives CASSVRASGEVETQYF.

Only a few counts were recorded for this clone. This sequence joins TRBV7-9 and TRBJ1-1, with a weak D call TRBD1 (6 bases). V lost 5 bases, J lost 1 base, and 11 bases lay in between. The CDR3 consists of 14 residues. Germline V CDR1 and CDR2: SEHNR, FQNEAQ (reference sequence). CDR3 amino acids: CASSPGAGNTEAFF. CDR3 DNA sequence: TGTGCCAGCAGCCCAGGGGCAGGGAACACTGAAGCTTTCTTT.

The chain couples TRBV7-9 to TRBJ2-1; TRBD2 is a possible D gene (5 bases). The germline V gene has CDR1 SEHNR and CDR2 FQNEAQ (reference sequence). With 1 base removed from V and 8 bases from J, the gap between germline ends came to 15 bases. The CDR3 has 15 amino acids. The CDR3 DNA reads TGTGCCAGCAGCTTAGAACTAGGACCTGGGGATGAGCAGTTCTTC. Residues: CASSLELGPGDEQFF.

A single count supports this clone. The V gene is TRBV9, the J gene TRBJ1-4; 9 bases are shared with TRBD1. CDR3 length: 15 amino acids. Germline V CDR1 and CDR2: SGDLS, YYNGEE. V gave up 4 bases and J gave up 6 bases; unmatched junction bases: 7. The CDR3 nucleotides are TGTGCCAGCAGCCCAGAGGGACAGGGCTATGAAAAACTGTTTTTT. This codes for CASSPEGQGYEKLFF.

The CDR3 here is CASSGDSYNEQFF. DNA for the CDR3: TGCGCCAGCAGCGGGGACTCCTACAATGAGCAGTTCTTC. J is TRBJ2-1 and V is TRBV10-1, with a weak D call TRBD2 (5 bases). In germline, CDR1 is WNHNN, CDR2 SYGVQD (reference sequence). The CDR3 spans 13 residues. Trimming took off 6 bases at V and 0 bases at J, with 6 bases between the two ends.

The chain joins TRBV13 to TRBJ2-1; possible D gene TRBD2, 7 bases. The CDR3 contains 15 residues. V gave up 6 bases and J gave up 7 bases, with 19 bases separating them. Germline V gene data show CDR1 as PRHDT and CDR2 as FYEKMQ (reference sequence). CDR3 amino acids: CASRRGGVLGNEQFF. DNA of the CDR3: TGTGCCAGCAGGAGGGGGGGAGTTTTGGGGAATGAGCAGTTCTTC. Full variable domain (rest looked up from reference TRBV13 and TRBJ2-1): AAGVIQSPRHLIKEKRETATLKCYPIPRHDTVYWYQQGPGQDPQFLISFYEKMQSDKGSIPDRFSAQQFSDYHSELNMSSLELGDSALYFCASRRGGVLGNEQFFGPGTRLTVL.

This clone was detected only once. V gene TRBV4-3 combines with J gene TRBJ1-1, with a weak D call TRBD1 (6 bases). V dropped 1 base and J dropped 2 bases, with 11 bases sitting between them. Germline V CDR1 and CDR2: LGHNA, YSLEER. There are 15 residues in the CDR3. CDR3 sequence: CASSQGVGGNTEAFF. DNA for the CDR3: TGCGCCAGCAGCCAAGGGGTAGGGGGAAACACTGAAGCTTTCTTT.